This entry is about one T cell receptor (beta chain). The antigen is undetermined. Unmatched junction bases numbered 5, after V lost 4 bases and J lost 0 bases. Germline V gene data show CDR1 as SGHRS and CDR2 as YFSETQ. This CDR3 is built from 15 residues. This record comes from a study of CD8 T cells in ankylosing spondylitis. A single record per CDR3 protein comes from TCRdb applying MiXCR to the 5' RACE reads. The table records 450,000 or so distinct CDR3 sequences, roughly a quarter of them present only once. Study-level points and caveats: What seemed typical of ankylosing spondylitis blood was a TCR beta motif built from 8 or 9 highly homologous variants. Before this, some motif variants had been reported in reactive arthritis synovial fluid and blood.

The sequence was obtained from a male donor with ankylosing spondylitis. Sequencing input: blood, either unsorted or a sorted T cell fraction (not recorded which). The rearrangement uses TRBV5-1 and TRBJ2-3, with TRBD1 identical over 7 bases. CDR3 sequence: CASSTGQLSTDTQYF. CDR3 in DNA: TGCGCCAGCAGCACGGGACAGCTTAGCACAGATACGCAGTATTTT. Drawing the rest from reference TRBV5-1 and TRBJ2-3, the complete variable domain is KAGVTQTPRYLIKTRGQQVTLSCSPISGHRSVSWYQQTPGQGLQFLFEYFSETQRNKGNFPGRFSGRQFSNSRSEMNVSTLELGDSALYLCASSTGQLSTDTQYFGPGTRLTVL.